These 32 T cell receptor beta chains came from one sample sequenced in a study of STAT5B mutations in CD4+ large granular lymphocyte leukemia. Clones were read by immunoSEQ multiplex PCR, and TCRdb kept only the in-frame ones, dropping some. The sample shows 31,000 or so clones, approximately 74% of them seen only once. The sample consisted of CD4+ T cells from blood buffy coats. The receptor source for this set is a human donor in good health.

The CDR3 nucleotides are TGTGCCAGTATACCCGCCGAACAGAGCACTGAAGCTTTCTTT. Its translation: CASIPAEQSTEAFF. J is TRBJ1-1 and V is TRBV19, with no clear D. CDR1 is LNHDA, CDR2 SQIVND, per germline (reference sequence). V lost 7 bases to trimming and J lost 4 bases, with 16 bases between them. The CDR3 spans 14 residues.

The chain couples TRBV5-4 to TRBJ2-1; D may be TRBD2 (6 bases). Trimming took 4 bases from V and 6 from J, leaving 20 bases between them. CDR1 is SGHNT and CDR2 is YYREEE in the germline V gene (reference sequence). This CDR3 contains 16 residues. The CDR3 DNA reads as TGTGCCAGCAGCGAAGCTTTGACTAGTGTTGGCAATGAGCAGTTCTTC. It translates to CASSEALTSVGNEQFF.

The rearrangement uses TRBV19 and TRBJ2-3; D remains unclear. CDR3 length equals 14 residues. Trimming pared 5 bases from V and 4 bases from J, leaving 13 bases between. Germline loops: CDR1 LNHDA, CDR2 SQIVND (reference sequence). The CDR3 DNA reads as TGTGCCAGTAGTGTTGGACCTGGGGCAGATACGCAGTATTTT. Translated, it gives CASSVGPGADTQYF. Full variable domain (missing parts from reference TRBV19 and TRBJ2-3): DGGITQSPKYLFRKEGQNVTLSCEQNLNHDAMYWYRQDPGQGLRLIYYSQIVNDFQKGDIAEGYSVSREKKESFPLTVTSAQKNPTAFYLCASSVGPGADTQYFGPGTRLTVL.

This chain joins TRBV5-6 and TRBJ1-2; D is unclear. The CDR3 contains 15 residues. In germline, CDR1 is SGHDT, CDR2 YYEEEE. Between the trimmed V and J ends, which lost 4 bases and 8 bases, there was a span of 21 bases. This CDR3 reads CASSRGLSTLRGYTF. CDR3 sequence (DNA): TGTGCCAGCAGCCGAGGACTATCGACACTGAGGGGCTACACCTTC.

This clone came up a few times. The chain employs TRBV5-4 and TRBJ2-7; maybe TRBD2 (6 bases). The germline V gene encodes CDR1 SGHNT and CDR2 YYREEE (reference sequence). V lost 6 bases and J lost 4, with 14 bases in between. CDR3 length: 13 amino acids. CDR3 loop: CASNEVGRYEQYF. The CDR3 coding sequence is TGTGCCAGCAACGAGGTGGGGAGGTACGAGCAGTACTTC.

The chain joins TRBV11-3 to TRBJ2-7; D remains unclear. Germline CDR1 SGHNT, CDR2 YENEEA. The CDR3 length is 17 residues. The V and J ends lost 4 bases and 3 bases respectively, with 22 bases between them. The CDR3 loop reads CASSSTSVSGIYYEQYF. The CDR3, as DNA: TGTGCCAGCAGCTCTACGTCGGTCAGTGGGATTTACTACGAGCAGTACTTC.

The chain recombines TRBV11-3 with TRBJ2-5; the match to TRBD2 covers 10 bases. The CDR3 contains 14 residues. Germline CDR1 SGHNT, CDR2 YENEEA. The junction had 6 bases not matched to a gene; V was cut back by 6 bases and J by 5 bases. CDR3 sequence (DNA): TGTGCCAGCAGTTTCGGGACTAGCGCGGAGACCCAGTACTTC. Translated, it gives CASSFGTSAETQYF.

The V call is TRBV18, the J call TRBJ2-7; TRBD2 is a possible D gene (5 bases). V was trimmed by 4 bases and J by 0 bases, leaving 7 bases between them. CDR3 length: 13 residues. The germline V gene has CDR1 KGHSH and CDR2 LQKENI. In nucleotides, the CDR3 is TGTGCCAGCTCACAAGGGAGCTCCTACGAGCAGTACTTC. It specifies CASSQGSSYEQYF.

V and J are TRBV5-6 and TRBJ2-6; possibly TRBD1 for D (6 bases). With 5 bases removed from V and 1 base from J, the gap between germline ends came to 19 bases. Germline-derived CDR1 and CDR2 are SGHDT and YYEEEE. The CDR3 covers 18 residues. As DNA, the CDR3 is TGTGCCAGCAGTCGGGGTGGGACAACGGGATCTGGGGCCAACGTCCTGACTTTC. Protein sequence: CASSRGGTTGSGANVLTF.

This clone has a single count. The CDR3 bases are TGTGCCAGCAGTTACTATCGGGAGAACACTGAAGCTTTCTTT. This encodes CASSYYRENTEAFF. The chain recombines TRBV6-6 with TRBJ1-1; D gene unclear. V lost 1 base and J lost 1, with 7 bases in between. This CDR3 is built from 14 residues. CDR1 and CDR2 (germline): MNHNY, SVGAGI (reference sequence).

The chain joins TRBV7-8 to TRBJ2-5; tentatively, D is TRBD1 or TRBD2 (5 bases each). V was trimmed by 4 bases and J by 7 bases, leaving 16 bases between them. Looked up from germline, CDR1 is SGHVS and CDR2 is FQNEAQ. The CDR3 extends over 14 amino acids. The CDR3 DNA is TGTGCCAGCAGCTGGGACCTCGGGGAAGCGACCCAGTACTTC. It encodes CASSWDLGEATQYF.

The chain couples TRBV10-1 to TRBJ1-3; D is unclear. In germline, CDR1 is WNHNN, CDR2 SYGVQD (reference sequence). Trimming stripped 5 bases from V and 0 bases from J, with 5 bases between. CDR3 length: 13 residues. As DNA, the CDR3 is TGCGCCAGCAGTACGGGCTCTGGAAACACCATATATTTT. It specifies CASSTGSGNTIYF.

The V gene is TRBV7-2, the J gene TRBJ1-2; 8 bases fit TRBD1. The CDR3 spans 17 residues. The V gene's germline CDR1 is SGHTA and CDR2 FQGNSA. The V gene end was trimmed by 5 bases and the J gene end by 4 bases; junction bases not matched to a gene: 15. This CDR3 reads CASSPNVAGGWGYGYTF. Here the CDR3 DNA reads TGTGCCAGCAGCCCCAATGTCGCAGGGGGCTGGGGCTATGGCTACACCTTC.

In this sample, this clone turned up once. This chain connects TRBV4-3 to TRBJ2-6; the D gene is possibly TRBD2 (6 bases). Trimming removed 0 bases from V and 2 bases from J, with 14 bases in between. This CDR3 region has 18 residues. Germline loops: CDR1 LGHNA, CDR2 YSLEER. The CDR3, as DNA: TGCGCCAGCAGCCAAGATCCCGGGGGTGTCGCTGGGGCCAACGTCCTGACTTTC. It yields the protein CASSQDPGGVAGANVLTF.

Only one count was recorded for this clone. The rearrangement links TRBV19 to TRBJ2-1; 11 bases fit TRBD2. Germline CDR1 LNHDA, CDR2 SQIVND (reference sequence). The CDR3 spans 17 residues. With 5 bases clipped from V and 0 bases from J, the junction kept 6 bases outside the gene matches. The CDR3 region is CASSLGSGGASYNEQFF. CDR3 DNA: TGTGCCAGTAGTCTGGGTAGCGGGGGGGCCTCCTACAATGAGCAGTTCTTC. Full variable domain (missing parts from reference TRBV19 and TRBJ2-1): DGGITQSPKYLFRKEGQNVTLSCEQNLNHDAMYWYRQDPGQGLRLIYYSQIVNDFQKGDIAEGYSVSREKKESFPLTVTSAQKNPTAFYLCASSLGSGGASYNEQFFGPGTRLTVL.

The rearrangement joins TRBV11-3 to TRBJ2-3; TRBD2 aligns across 8 bases. The CDR3 runs 16 residues. V lost 4 bases to trimming and J lost 6 bases; unmatched junction nucleotides: 12. In germline, CDR1 is SGHNT, CDR2 YENEEA. This CDR3 reads CASSYRAGALVDTQYF. In DNA, the CDR3 is TGTGCCAGCAGCTACAGAGCGGGGGCCCTCGTTGATACGCAGTATTTT. Drawing the rest from reference TRBV11-3 and TRBJ2-3, the complete variable domain is EAGVVQSPRYKIIEKKQPVAFWCNPISGHNTLYWYLQNLGQGPELLIRYENEEAVDDSQLPKDRFSAERLKGVDSTLKIQPAELGDSAVYLCASSYRAGALVDTQYFGPGTRLTVL.

V usage is TRBV7-8 and J usage is TRBJ2-6; D gene ambiguous. Trimming removed 0 bases from V and 7 bases from J, with 13 bases in between. Germline values: CDR1 SGHVS, CDR2 FQNEAQ. The CDR3 is made up of 16 amino acids. The DNA of the CDR3 is TGTGCCAGCAGCTTAGCGAGACCGAATATAGCCAACGTCCTGACTTTC. This encodes CASSLARPNIANVLTF.

This clone appeared once. The rearrangement uses TRBV2 and TRBJ2-3, with a possible D match to TRBD2 (6 bases). The CDR3 runs to 17 residues. Trimming left V 6 bases short and J 3 bases short, with 22 bases between. CDR1 is SNHLY and CDR2 is FYNNEI in the germline V gene. The CDR3 DNA reads as TGTGCCAGCAGCGGGACTCCCTCTCAATTGTCAACAGATACGCAGTATTTT. This translates into CASSGTPSQLSTDTQYF.

The CDR3 DNA reads as TGTGCCAGCAGCTTCGGGACAGATCAAGAGACCCAGTACTTC. Translating it yields CASSFGTDQETQYF. This chain joins TRBV5-8 and TRBJ2-5; 7 bases fit TRBD1. The CDR3 length is 14 residues. The J segment lost 2 bases and the V segment lost 2 bases, leaving 3 bases of the junction unmatched. Germline V CDR1 and CDR2: SGHTS, YDEGEE.

The chain is built from TRBV2 and TRBJ2-2; D gene ambiguous. V lost 4 bases, J lost 0 bases, and 6 bases lay in between. The CDR3 contains 14 residues. Per the germline V gene, CDR1 is SNHLY and CDR2 is FYNNEI. CDR3 sequence reads: CASSGWANTGELFF. The CDR3 bases are TGTGCCAGCAGTGGTTGGGCGAACACCGGGGAGCTGTTTTTT.

This sequence joins TRBV4-2 and TRBJ2-1, with 9 bases identical to TRBD2. The CDR3 contains 17 residues. V trimming: 0 bases; J trimming: 7 bases; junction bases outside the gene matches: 10. Per the germline V gene, CDR1 is LGHNA and CDR2 is YNFKEQ. The CDR3 sequence: CASSQEGGGAYGNEQFF. CDR3 DNA: TGTGCCAGCAGCCAAGAAGGCGGGGGGGCATATGGGAATGAGCAGTTCTTC.

The chain carries TRBV27 and TRBJ1-2; weak D call: TRBD1 (6 bases). The CDR3 has 14 amino acids. V was clipped by 6 bases and J by 5 bases, with 16 bases between them. Germline lookup yields CDR1 MNHEY and CDR2 SMNVEV (reference sequence). As DNA, the CDR3 is TGTGCCAGCAGCCAGGGGCGCACCCTTTATGGCTACACCTTC. Its translation: CASSQGRTLYGYTF.

In DNA, the CDR3 is TGTGCCATCAGGGATCACAGGGGGGAGATGAACACTGAAGCTTTCTTT. It translates to CAIRDHRGEMNTEAFF. The chain carries TRBV10-3 and TRBJ1-1; 8 bases agree with TRBD1. Losses at the gene ends were 6 bases for V and 0 bases for J; bases not matched to a gene: 9. There are 16 residues in the CDR3. Germline V gene lookup returns CDR1 ENHRY and CDR2 SYGVKD.

This clone was counted a single time. The rearrangement joins TRBV19 to TRBJ2-3; 8 nucleotides line up with TRBD2. Per germline, CDR1 LNHDA and CDR2 SQIVND (reference sequence). The V gene end was trimmed by 9 bases and the J gene end by 0 bases; junction bases not matched to a gene: 8. The CDR3 sequence is 15 residues long. CDR3 loop: CASNILAASTDTQYF. The CDR3 DNA is TGTGCCAGCAACATACTAGCGGCTAGCACAGATACGCAGTATTTT.

This sequence joins TRBV5-4 and TRBJ2-1, with 7 bases that match TRBD1. CDR1 and CDR2 (germline): SGHNT, YYREEE (reference sequence). Trimming removed 4 bases from V and 8 bases from J; junction bases left unmatched: 12. The CDR3 runs 15 residues. CDR3 sequence (DNA): TGTGCCAGCAGCAACGACAGGGTTGGGCGCGATGAGCAGTTCTTC. Translation: CASSNDRVGRDEQFF.

This chain joins TRBV6-5 and TRBJ1-3; D is possibly TRBD1 (6 bases). In germline, CDR1 is MNHEY, CDR2 SVGAGI. The V and J ends lost 5 bases and 0 bases respectively, with 11 bases between them. This CDR3 contains 15 residues. DNA for the CDR3: TGTGCCAGCAGTGCAGGGGTCTACTCTGGAAACACCATATATTTT. Translating gives CASSAGVYSGNTIYF.

The chain uses TRBV5-4 and TRBJ2-1, with 7 nucleotides matching TRBD1. Germline CDR1 SGHNT, CDR2 YYREEE (reference sequence). J was trimmed by 4 bases and V by 4 bases; bases with no gene match: 11. This CDR3 spans 16 amino acids. CDR3 residues: CASSRGRDSLYNEQFF. The CDR3 region has the DNA TGTGCCAGCAGCCGGGGCCGGGACAGCCTTTACAATGAGCAGTTCTTC.

This clone was detected only a few times. The chain joins TRBV6-5 to TRBJ1-2; no definite D call. The CDR3 has 14 residues. CDR1 is MNHEY, CDR2 SVGAGI, per germline. Trimming shortened V by 8 bases and J by 4 bases, and 17 bases separated the two germline ends. The DNA for the CDR3 is TGTGCCAGCCTTAACCCGAGCGGAGGCTATGGCTACACCTTC. Its protein product is CASLNPSGGYGYTF.

In its sample, this clone was seen once. CDR3 region: CASSFRLAGGGETQYF. The CDR3 DNA reads as TGTGCCAGCAGCTTCCGACTAGCGGGAGGAGGAGAGACCCAGTACTTC. The chain recombines TRBV7-8 with TRBJ2-5; 13 bases agree with TRBD2. The CDR3 length is 16 residues. The germline CDR1 and CDR2 sequences are SGHVS and FQNEAQ. Germline trimming cut 3 bases from V and 4 bases from J; bases unmatched to any gene: 5.

The gene calls are TRBV9 and TRBJ1-3; TRBD1 is a possible D gene (6 bases). Germline V gives CDR1 SGDLS, CDR2 YYNGEE. The CDR3 is made up of 14 amino acids. The V and J ends lost 0 bases and 2 bases respectively, with 6 bases between them. CDR3 loop: CASSVGGPGNTIYF. The DNA of the CDR3 is TGTGCCAGCAGCGTAGGGGGGCCTGGAAACACCATATATTTT.

The chain is built from TRBV18 and TRBJ2-2, with 8 bases fitting TRBD1. Germline lookup yields CDR1 KGHSH and CDR2 LQKENI. V dropped 6 bases and J dropped 5; count of bases not matched to a gene: 8. This CDR3 region has 15 residues. DNA for the CDR3: TGTGCCAGCTCTCGCCAGGACAGGGTGACCGGGGAGCTGTTTTTT. Amino acid sequence: CASSRQDRVTGELFF.

The chain combines TRBV5-8 with TRBJ2-3; no definite D call. CDR3 size: 12 residues. The germline V gene has CDR1 SGHTS and CDR2 YDEGEE. Trimming shortened V by 6 bases and J by 0 bases, and 5 bases separated the two germline ends. The CDR3 loop is CASTVSTDTQYF. The CDR3 DNA reads as TGTGCCAGCACGGTTAGCACAGATACGCAGTATTTT.